The 29 T cell receptor beta chains in this list originate from one sample, sequenced in a study of blood T cell repertoires in COVID-19. Sequencing used immunoSEQ multiplex PCR; TCRdb keeps in-frame clones, though not all of them. This sample has about 120,000 clones, with 75% to 90% found just once. The sequenced sample was peripheral blood. The receptors were sampled from an older man with active or convalescent COVID-19.

The chain uses TRBV3-1 (or the pseudogene TRBV3-2) and TRBJ2-1; D gene ambiguous. The CDR3 contains 16 residues. Germline-derived CDR1 and CDR2 are LGHDT and YNNKEL (reference sequence). The germline V and J ends were trimmed by 0 bases and 1 base, with 10 bases remaining between them. CDR3 in amino acids: CASSQEPDASYNEQFF. CDR3 DNA: TGTGCCAGCAGCCAAGAACCTGATGCGTCCTACAATGAGCAGTTCTTC.

The gene calls are TRBV14 and TRBJ1-3; 7 bases line up with TRBD1. Trimming took 3 bases from V and 0 from J; bases not matched to a gene: 5. CDR1 and CDR2 from the germline V gene are SGHDN and FVKESK. CDR3 size: 16 residues. CDR3 DNA: TGTGCCAGCAGCCAGGGACAGAGCTACTCTGGAAACACCATATATTTT. Residues: CASSQGQSYSGNTIYF.

This clone turned up a few times. CDR3 nucleotide sequence: TGTGCCAGCAGTTACTCGGGCCCTAGCACAGATACGCAGTATTTT. Its protein product is CASSYSGPSTDTQYF. The gene calls are TRBV6-5 and TRBJ2-3; D gene uncertain. The V end was cut by 0 bases, the J end by 0 bases, with 7 bases between. The CDR3 loop spans 15 amino acids. CDR1 is MNHEY, CDR2 SVGAGI, per germline.

The CDR3 here is CASSPGDGLNYGYTF. CDR3 sequence (DNA): TGTGCCAGTAGCCCCGGTGACGGCCTTAACTATGGCTACACCTTC. The V gene is TRBV6-5, the J gene TRBJ1-2; no clear D gene. CDR3 length: 15 amino acids. The germline V and J ends were trimmed by 9 bases and 1 base, with 18 bases remaining between them. Germline CDR1 MNHEY, CDR2 SVGAGI.

This clone occurred a few times. The chain has TRBV11-2 and TRBJ1-4; possibly TRBD1 for D (5 bases). V was shortened by 5 bases and J by 3 bases, with 16 bases between the two germline ends. Per the germline V gene, CDR1 is SGHAT and CDR2 is FQNNGV. The CDR3 is 16 residues long. CDR3 DNA: TGTGCCAGCAGCCGTCTTGGGCCGGGGGCTAATGAAAAACTGTTTTTT. The encoded protein is CASSRLGPGANEKLFF.

The chain links TRBV6-1 to TRBJ2-7; 9 nucleotides line up with TRBD1. CDR1 is MNHNS and CDR2 is SASEGT in the germline V gene. This CDR3 contains 16 residues. After removal of 3 bases from V and 5 bases from J, the junction contained 11 bases not matched to a gene. The CDR3 reads CASSEGTGLFINEQYF. The CDR3 DNA follows: TGTGCCAGCAGTGAGGGGACAGGGTTATTTATCAACGAGCAGTACTTC.

This clone was observed a single time. The chain combines TRBV28 with TRBJ1-2; TRBD1 matches at 7 bases. This CDR3 has 12 amino acids. V trimming: 6 bases; J trimming: 9 bases; junction bases outside the gene matches: 7. Germline V CDR1 and CDR2: MDHEN, SYDVKM. For the CDR3, the DNA is TGTGCCAGCAGCTCCGGGGACAGAAGCTACACCTTC. Residues: CASSSGDRSYTF.

The chain is built from TRBV20-1 and TRBJ2-3; D is undetermined. Germline V gene data show CDR1 as DFQATT and CDR2 as SNEGSKA (reference sequence). V was trimmed by 4 bases and J by 4 bases, leaving 6 bases between them. The length of the CDR3 is 11 residues. CDR3 nucleotide sequence: TGCAGTGCTATCCGGGCAGATACGCAGTATTTT. Encoded protein: CSAIRADTQYF.

The CDR3 protein is CAWRGTGDNYEQYF. CDR3 in DNA: TGTGCCTGGAGGGGGACAGGGGATAACTACGAGCAGTACTTC. The gene calls are TRBV30 and TRBJ2-7, with 10 nucleotides matching TRBD1. The CDR3 is 14 residues long. V lost 3 bases and J lost 3; bases outside the gene matches: 5. Per the germline V gene, CDR1 is GTSNPN and CDR2 is SVGIG (reference sequence).

This chain joins TRBV24-1 and TRBJ2-1, with 13 positions matching TRBD2. The V and J ends lost 11 bases and 8 bases, in that order; junction bases with no gene match: 5. CDR3 size: 13 residues. CDR1 is KGHDR, CDR2 SFDVKD, per germline. Here the CDR3 DNA reads TGTGCCATCGGGACTAGCGGGAAGGATGAGCAGTTCTTC. Translating it yields CAIGTSGKDEQFF.

The genes are TRBV14 and TRBJ1-1; D is possibly TRBD1 (6 bases). This CDR3 has 15 amino acids. V lost 4 bases to trimming and J lost 0 bases, with 12 bases between them. In germline, CDR1 is SGHDN, CDR2 FVKESK. CDR3 loop: CASSLQGLLNTEAFF. CDR3 nucleotides: TGTGCCAGCAGCCTTCAGGGGCTTCTGAACACTGAAGCTTTCTTT. Full variable domain (remainder filled in from reference TRBV14 and TRBJ1-1): EAGVTQFPSHSVIEKGQTVTLRCDPISGHDNLYWYRRVMGKEIKFLLHFVKESKQDESGMPNNRFLAERTGGTYSTLKVQPAELEDSGVYFCASSLQGLLNTEAFFGQGTRLTVV.

V gene TRBV19 combines with J gene TRBJ2-7; D is possibly TRBD1 (6 bases). This CDR3 region has 14 residues. The V gene lost 4 bases and the J gene lost 3 bases, with 13 bases spanning the gap. Germline CDR1 and CDR2: LNHDA and SQIVND (reference sequence). The CDR3 loop is CASSTPGQVYEQYF. The DNA of the CDR3 is TGTGCCAGTAGTACCCCGGGACAAGTCTACGAGCAGTACTTC.

The V and J genes are TRBV5-1 and TRBJ2-7; 12 bases fit TRBD2. This CDR3 contains 17 residues. Germline values: CDR1 SGHRS, CDR2 YFSETQ. V lost 0 bases to trimming and J lost 5 bases; unmatched junction nucleotides: 9. This CDR3 is CASSLAGLAGGRDEQYF. The DNA for the CDR3 is TGCGCCAGCAGCTTGGCCGGCCTAGCGGGGGGGCGCGACGAGCAGTACTTC.

This chain connects TRBV4-1 to TRBJ2-7; 9 nucleotides align to TRBD2. Germline CDR1 and CDR2: MGHRA and YSYEKL. The CDR3 sequence is 16 residues long. Trimming at V came to 3 bases and at J to 5 bases, leaving 11 bases not matched to a gene. The CDR3 DNA follows: TGCGCCAGCAGCCAGGGAAGGGCTAGCGGGATCGACGAGCAGTACTTC. Encoded protein: CASSQGRASGIDEQYF.

This clone was seen once. The CDR3 DNA reads as TGTGCCACCAGGCAGTTCCCGGAGGACGATGAGCAGTTCTTC. Translating gives CATRQFPEDDEQFF. J is TRBJ2-1 and V is TRBV27; tentative D call: TRBD2 (5 bases). The CDR3 extends over 14 amino acids. The V and J ends lost 10 bases and 8 bases respectively, with 21 bases between them. Germline V gene lookup returns CDR1 MNHEY and CDR2 SMNVEV (reference sequence).

The genes are TRBV18 and TRBJ2-1, with a weak D call TRBD2 (6 bases). The germline V and J ends were trimmed by 2 bases and 0 bases, with 8 bases remaining between them. Germline V CDR1 and CDR2: KGHSH, LQKENI. CDR3 length: 15 residues. CDR3 bases: TGTGCCAGCTCACCAGTACTAGCCTCCTACAATGAGCAGTTCTTC. This codes for CASSPVLASYNEQFF.

The CDR3 DNA follows: TGTGCCAGCACCCGGACTAGCGTCCTCACAGATACGCAGTATTTT. Translated: CASTRTSVLTDTQYF. The chain joins TRBV28 to TRBJ2-3, with 9 nucleotides matching TRBD2. The V and J ends lost 7 bases and 2 bases, in that order; junction bases with no gene match: 7. Germline V gene sequence: CDR1 MDHEN, CDR2 SYDVKM. This CDR3 comprises 15 residues. The full variable domain, with the rest looked up from reference TRBV28 and TRBJ2-3, is DVKVTQSSRYLVKRTGEKVFLECVQDMDHENMFWYRQDPGLGLRLIYFSYDVKMKEKGDIPEGYSVSREKKERFSLILESASTNQTSMYLCASTRTSVLTDTQYFGPGTRLTVL.

The V call is TRBV29-1, the J call TRBJ2-6; maybe TRBD2 (5 bases). The CDR3 loop spans 15 amino acids. The germline V gene has CDR1 SQVTM and CDR2 ANQGSEA. V lost 6 bases to trimming and J lost 0 bases, with 12 bases between them. In nucleotides, the CDR3 is TGCAGCGTAGGGCCTGGGAGCTCTGGGGCCAACGTCCTGACTTTC. Encoded protein: CSVGPGSSGANVLTF.

The J gene is TRBJ2-7, the V gene TRBV5-1, with D possibly matching TRBD1 (6 bases). There are 14 residues in the CDR3. V lost 7 bases to trimming and J lost 1 base, with 15 bases between them. Germline V gene lookup returns CDR1 SGHRS and CDR2 YFSETQ. The CDR3 DNA reads as TGCGCCAGCGGGGAAGGGGGTAGGTCCTACGAGCAGTACTTC. Translated: CASGEGGRSYEQYF. Complete variable domain (other parts from reference TRBV5-1 and TRBJ2-7): KAGVTQTPRYLIKTRGQQVTLSCSPISGHRSVSWYQQTPGQGLQFLFEYFSETQRNKGNFPGRFSGRQFSNSRSEMNVSTLELGDSALYLCASGEGGRSYEQYFGPGTRLTVT.

This clone was found a few times. The V gene is TRBV10-3, the J gene TRBJ1-3; 7 nucleotides match TRBD1. V was pared by 3 bases and J by 5 bases, with 4 bases of the junction left unmatched. This CDR3 is 14 amino acids long. Germline V lookup: CDR1 ENHRY, CDR2 SYGVKD. CDR3 amino acids: CAISESTGRNTIYF. CDR3 nucleotide sequence: TGTGCCATCAGTGAATCGACAGGGAGAAACACCATATATTTT.

The J gene is TRBJ1-5, the V gene TRBV10-2; 10 positions match TRBD1. J gave up 14 bases and V 6 bases, and 10 bases lay outside the gene matches. The germline CDR1 and CDR2 sequences are WSHSY and SAAADI. This CDR3 is built from 13 residues. The CDR3 protein is CASSRDRGLIKHF. The DNA of the CDR3 is TGCGCCAGCAGCAGGGACAGGGGTTTGATAAAGCATTTT.

The chain carries TRBV28 and TRBJ1-2, with 11 bases matching TRBD1. The CDR3 loop spans 15 amino acids. Germline values: CDR1 MDHEN, CDR2 SYDVKM. The V segment lost 4 bases and the J segment 4 bases; nucleotides outside the gene matches: 5. CDR3 region: CASSSGQGAIYGYTF. The CDR3 bases are TGTGCCAGCAGTTCTGGACAGGGGGCGATCTATGGCTACACCTTC.

With respect to this clone: A read error is likely, as this CDR3 ends without the conserved phenylalanine or tryptophan. No DNA is shown, since the ends of the CDR3 on it are uncertain; the CDR3 is the one TCRdb lists. The chain joins TRBV6-1 to TRBJ1-1; TRBD1 reflects the table's D call only, with no check against the DNA. Germline lookup yields CDR1 MNHNS and CDR2 SASEGT. Including both end residues, the CDR3 is 15 amino acids long. The CDR3 spells CASSEARLGQGARVG.

The sample holds a few counts of this clone. The CDR3 sequence: CASSQDLWLAGAEQFF. CDR3 in DNA: TGTGCCAGCAGCCAAGATCTATGGCTAGCGGGAGCTGAGCAGTTCTTC. The V gene is TRBV4-2, the J gene TRBJ2-1, with 10 nucleotides matching TRBD2. Germline V CDR1 and CDR2: LGHNA, YNFKEQ. The CDR3 consists of 16 residues. The V segment lost 0 bases and the J segment 9 bases; nucleotides outside the gene matches: 8.

The chain recombines TRBV19 with TRBJ2-1; 8 bases line up with TRBD1. The CDR3 is 15 residues long. Germline CDR1 and CDR2: LNHDA and SQIVND (reference sequence). V trimming: 4 bases; J trimming: 4 bases; junction bases outside the gene matches: 6. In DNA form, the CDR3 reads TGTGCCAGTAGTACCAACAGGGGGAATTACAATGAGCAGTTCTTC. The encoded protein is CASSTNRGNYNEQFF.

This clone was picked up one time. The rearrangement joins TRBV9 to TRBJ2-1, with 8 bases that match TRBD2. CDR1 SGDLS and CDR2 YYNGEE come from the germline V gene. The V and J ends lost 2 bases and 0 bases, in that order; junction bases with no gene match: 1. CDR3 length: 15 amino acids. The CDR3 sequence: CASSVSGTSYNEQFF. The CDR3 DNA follows: TGTGCCAGCAGCGTTAGCGGGACCTCCTACAATGAGCAGTTCTTC.

This clone was recorded only once. The chain has TRBV29-1 and TRBJ1-4; TRBD1 agrees at 8 bases. The CDR3 has 14 amino acids. V dropped 4 bases and J dropped 3; count of bases not matched to a gene: 4. Germline V lookup: CDR1 SQVTM, CDR2 ANQGSEA. This chain's CDR3 is CSVARTGPNEKLFF. The CDR3 bases are TGCAGCGTTGCCCGGACAGGGCCTAATGAAAAACTGTTTTTT.

The V call is TRBV28, the J call TRBJ1-3, with 10 bases identical to TRBD1. This CDR3 spans 18 amino acids. Germline V gene lookup returns CDR1 MDHEN and CDR2 SYDVKM. Trimming cost V 5 bases and J 1 base; bases outside gene matches: 11. CDR3 protein: CASSPRDRGSVSGNTIYF. The CDR3 region has the DNA TGTGCCAGCAGTCCCCGGGACAGGGGAAGTGTTTCTGGAAACACCATATATTTT. The full variable domain, in which reference TRBV28 and TRBJ1-3 provide the parts outside the CDR3, is DVKVTQSSRYLVKRTGEKVFLECVQDMDHENMFWYRQDPGLGLRLIYFSYDVKMKEKGDIPEGYSVSREKKERFSLILESASTNQTSMYLCASSPRDRGSVSGNTIYFGEGSWLTVV.

The chain links TRBV28 to TRBJ2-4; 8 nucleotides line up with TRBD1. J was trimmed by 3 bases and V by 6 bases; bases with no gene match: 7. Germline CDR1 reads MDHEN; CDR2 reads SYDVKM. This CDR3 is built from 15 residues. The CDR3 bases are TGTGCCAGCAGAATCATACAGGGGGGCAAAAACATTCAGTACTTC. Translating gives CASRIIQGGKNIQYF.